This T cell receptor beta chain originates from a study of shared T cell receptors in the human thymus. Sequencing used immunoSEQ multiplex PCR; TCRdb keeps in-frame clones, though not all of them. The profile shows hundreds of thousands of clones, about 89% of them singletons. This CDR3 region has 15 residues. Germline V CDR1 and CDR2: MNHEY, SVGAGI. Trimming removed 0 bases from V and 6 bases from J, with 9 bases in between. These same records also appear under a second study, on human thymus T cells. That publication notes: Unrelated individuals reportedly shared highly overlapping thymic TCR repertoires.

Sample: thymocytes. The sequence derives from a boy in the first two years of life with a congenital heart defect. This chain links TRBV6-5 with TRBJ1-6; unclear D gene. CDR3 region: CASSYSSAPNSPLHF. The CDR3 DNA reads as TGTGCCAGCAGTTACTCATCAGCGCCTAATTCACCCCTCCACTTT.